These 6 T cell receptor beta chains were all obtained from the same sample, sequenced in a study of cytomegalovirus exposure and HLA in healthy donors (dated by TCRdb to 2017 to 2019). The library was made by the immunoSEQ multiplex PCR assay. A mixture of 60 forward primers for TCR Vbeta segments and 13 reverse primers for TCR Jbeta segments was used in the multiplex PCR. Imported from immuneACCESS, the table was reduced by TCRdb to in-frame sequences with V and J called. These copies leave out some clones; in studies compared against another copy, an unresolved V gene accounts for under half, and the cause of the remainder is not known. This sample holds a few hundred thousand clones; 70% to 90% were observed only once. Around 3% of the sample comes from the top ten. Input material: PBMCs. The source is a man aged 30-40 years in good health and CMV-seronegative.

The genes are TRBV5-1 and TRBJ2-2; TRBD1 is a possible D gene (5 bases). Trimming shortened V by 0 bases and J by 3 bases, and 9 bases separated the two germline ends. Per germline, CDR1 SGHRS and CDR2 YFSETQ. The CDR3 length is 15 residues. CDR3 DNA sequence: TGCGCCAGCAGCTTGGGCCAGGGTTACACCGGGGAGCTGTTTTTT. Its protein product is CASSLGQGYTGELFF.

The rearrangement uses TRBV4-1 and TRBJ1-1, with TRBD1 matching 7 bases. V lost 5 bases and J lost 0; bases outside the gene matches: 3. CDR3 length: 14 amino acids. Germline V gives CDR1 MGHRA, CDR2 YSYEKL. The CDR3 DNA sequence: TGCGCCAGCAGCAAAGGGGGCTTGAACACTGAAGCTTTCTTT. Protein product: CASSKGGLNTEAFF.

The CDR3 nucleotides read TGCGCCAGCAGCAGCACCGGGACGGCGGCGGGGGGTAGGGGGGACGAGCAGTACTTC. It codes for CASSSTGTAAGGRGDEQYF. V is TRBV5-1 and J is TRBJ2-7, with 8 bases fitting TRBD2. This CDR3 is 19 amino acids long. Germline assignment: CDR1 SGHRS and CDR2 YFSETQ. Trimming took 4 bases from V and 5 from J; bases not matched to a gene: 23.

The chain carries TRBV7-8 and TRBJ2-7; possibly TRBD1 for D (5 bases). CDR1 SGHVS and CDR2 FQNEAQ come from the germline V gene. This CDR3 comprises 16 residues. V was cut by 4 bases and J by 2 bases, with 18 bases left in between. CDR3 sequence (DNA): TGTGCCAGCAGCTCGTTACAGGTCCTTGGGGCCTACGAGCAGTACTTC. Its protein is CASSSLQVLGAYEQYF.

CDR3 sequence: CASSRSGDTEAFF. The DNA for the CDR3 is TGTGCCAGCAGCCGAAGCGGGGACACTGAAGCTTTCTTT. This chain joins TRBV7-9 and TRBJ1-1, with D hard to call. CDR1 is SEHNR, CDR2 FQNEAQ, per germline (reference sequence). The length of the CDR3 is 13 residues. V lost 5 bases and J 3 bases, leaving 10 bases between the germline ends.

The CDR3 nucleotides read TGTGCCAGCAGAGCGGGGAACCTGTACCAAGAGACCCAGTACTTC. As protein: CASRAGNLYQETQYF. The gene calls are TRBV6-1 and TRBJ2-5, with TRBD2 matching 7 bases. This CDR3 region has 15 residues. Germline V CDR1 and CDR2: MNHNS, SASEGT. J gave up 0 bases and V 6 bases, and 7 bases lay outside the gene matches.